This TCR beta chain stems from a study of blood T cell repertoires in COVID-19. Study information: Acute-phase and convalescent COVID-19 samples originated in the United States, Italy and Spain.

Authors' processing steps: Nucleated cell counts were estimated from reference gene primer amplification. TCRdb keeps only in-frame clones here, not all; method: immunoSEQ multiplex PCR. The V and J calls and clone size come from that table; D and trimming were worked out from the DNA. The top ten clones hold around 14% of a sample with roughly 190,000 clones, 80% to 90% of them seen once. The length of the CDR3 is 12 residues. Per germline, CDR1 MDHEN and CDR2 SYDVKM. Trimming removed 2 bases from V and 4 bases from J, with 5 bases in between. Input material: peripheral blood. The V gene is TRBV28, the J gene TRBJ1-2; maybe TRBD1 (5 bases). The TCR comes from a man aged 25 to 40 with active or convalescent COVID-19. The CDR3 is CASSLGAYGYTF. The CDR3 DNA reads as TGTGCCAGCAGTTTAGGGGCCTATGGCTACACCTTC.